A selection of T cell receptor beta chains follows, all from one sample in a study of brain T cells in children with intractable seizures. Profiled with immunoSEQ multiplex PCR; TCRdb holds only in-frame clones, not every one. The table records roughly 80,000 clones, around 90% of them present only once. The input for sequencing was peripheral blood, taken at surgery. Receptors were obtained from a girl aged 2-10 years with Rasmussen encephalitis and intractable seizures. CDR3s include the opening cysteine and the closing phenylalanine or tryptophan. The D gene is left open where the match is weak. Expanded clones are given a class, and other clones once, few, many or no size at all.

v_call	j_call	d_call	clone_size	cdr3_aa	cdr3_nt
TRBV9	TRBJ1-1	.	.	CASSGPTGATTEAFF	TGTGCCAGCAGCGGACCCACAGGAGCCACTACTGAAGCTTTCTTT
TRBV10-3	TRBJ1-2	TRBD1	.	CAISEPGQGSGYTF	TGTGCCATCAGTGAACCAGGACAGGGTAGTGGCTACACCTTC
TRBV10-1	TRBJ2-5	TRBD1	.	CASSESIGAGGAGETQYF	TGCGCCAGCAGTGAGAGTATCGGGGCAGGGGGCGCGGGAGAGACCCAGTACTTC
TRBV5-6	TRBJ2-7	.	.	CASSFGRNYEQYF	TGTGCCAGCAGCTTTGGCCGTAACTACGAGCAGTACTTC
TRBV19	TRBJ2-3	TRBD2	.	CASSTGLAGFLDTQYF	TGTGCCAGTAGTACGGGACTAGCGGGATTTTTGGATACGCAGTATTTT
TRBV12-3/TRBV12-4	TRBJ2-7	.	.	CASGSYEQYF	TGTGCCAGCGGTTCGTACGAGCAGTACTTC
TRBV12-5	TRBJ1-1	.	few	CASGLVQFGQKNTEAFF	TGTGCTAGTGGTTTGGTACAATTCGGACAGAAGAACACTGAAGCTTTCTTT
TRBV6-5	TRBJ1-6	.	.	CATLPPSGRNSPLHF	TGTGCCACCCTTCCCCCCTCAGGGAGGAATTCACCCCTCCACTTT
TRBV19	TRBJ2-7	.	.	CASSIGIGRVYEQYF	TGTGCCAGTAGTATAGGGATAGGGAGAGTCTACGAGCAGTACTTC
TRBV27	TRBJ2-5	TRBD2	.	CASSFLSGLAGGRETQYF	TGTGCCAGCAGTTTCCTATCCGGACTAGCGGGGGGGAGGGAGACCCAGTACTTC
TRBV14	TRBJ2-7	.	.	CASSLGLLTYF	TGTGCCAGCAGCCTGGGACTGCTTACGTACTTC
TRBV4-1	TRBJ2-1	.	.	CASSQVVQPVGNEQFF	TGCGCCAGCAGCCAAGTGGTCCAGCCTGTTGGCAATGAGCAGTTCTTC
TRBV4-1	TRBJ2-3	TRBD2	.	CASSQDQPSGGADTQYF	TGCGCCAGCAGCCAAGATCAGCCTAGCGGGGGGGCAGATACGCAGTATTTT
TRBV6-5	TRBJ1-5	TRBD1	once	CASREDRVSNQPQHF	TGTGCCAGCAGAGAGGACAGGGTTAGCAATCAGCCCCAGCATTTT
TRBV9	TRBJ1-5	.	.	CASSVSPDISQPQHF	TGTGCCAGCAGCGTATCCCCGGACATATCTCAGCCCCAGCATTTT
TRBV18	TRBJ1-4	TRBD1	.	CASSPLPGQGSEKLFF	TGTGCCAGCTCACCTCTGCCGGGACAGGGGTCTGAAAAACTGTTTTTT
TRBV28	TRBJ2-5	TRBD2	.	CASGSGSGETQYF	TGTGCCAGCGGTAGCGGGAGCGGAGAGACCCAGTACTTC
TRBV7-9	TRBJ2-5	TRBD1	.	CASSSQTVGTDKETQYF	TGTGCCAGCAGCTCACAAACGGTTGGGACAGATAAAGAGACCCAGTACTTC
TRBV29-1	TRBJ2-3	.	.	CSLSTDTQYF	TGCAGCCTGTCCACAGATACGCAGTATTTT
TRBV28	TRBJ1-3	.	once	CASSLFGWPGNTIYF	TGTGCCAGCAGTTTGTTTGGGTGGCCTGGAAACACCATATATTTT
TRBV9	TRBJ2-2	.	once	CASSVKRFLDSTGELFF	TGTGCCAGCAGCGTAAAGCGCTTCTTAGACAGCACCGGGGAGCTGTTTTTT
TRBV27	TRBJ1-6	TRBD1	.	CASSAGQGFFSPLHF	TGTGCCAGCAGTGCGGGACAGGGGTTCTTTTCACCCCTCCACTTT
TRBV5-4	TRBJ2-6	TRBD2	.	CASSLGAGGVNVLTF	TGTGCCAGCAGCTTGGGTGCGGGAGGGGTCAACGTCCTGACTTTC
TRBV6-2/TRBV6-3	TRBJ2-3	.	.	CASSYSTRSPDTQYF	TGTGCCAGCAGTTACTCAACTAGGTCGCCAGATACGCAGTATTTT
TRBV19	TRBJ1-3	TRBD1	.	CASSIQGASGNTIYF	TGTGCCAGTAGTATACAGGGGGCGTCTGGAAACACCATATATTTT
TRBV11-3	TRBJ2-5	TRBD2	.	CASSLGYRLAGETQYF	TGTGCCAGCAGCTTAGGTTACCGGCTAGCGGGAGAGACCCAGTACTTC
TRBV7-2	TRBJ2-7	.	.	CASSFQGYEQYF	TGTGCCAGCAGCTTCCAGGGTTACGAGCAGTACTTC
TRBV18	TRBJ2-7	.	.	CASSPDRVSYEQYF	TGTGCCAGCTCACCCGACAGAGTCTCCTACGAGCAGTACTTC
TRBV28	TRBJ1-2	TRBD1	.	CASRETGAYGYTF	TGTGCCAGCAGGGAAACAGGGGCCTATGGCTACACCTTC
TRBV7-9	TRBJ1-1	.	.	CASRHGAGDAFF	TGTGCCAGCAGGCACGGGGCAGGGGACGCTTTCTTT
TRBV6-5	TRBJ2-2	TRBD1	.	CATGQGRNTGELFF	TGTGCCACCGGACAGGGGCGAAACACCGGGGAGCTGTTTTTT
TRBV7-3	TRBJ2-1	TRBD2	.	CASSLSAGGLGEQFF	TGTGCCAGCAGCTTATCAGCGGGGGGGCTCGGTGAGCAGTTCTTC
TRBV7-9	TRBJ2-5	.	.	CASSLGSVGTQYF	TGTGCCAGCAGCTTAGGCTCTGTGGGGACCCAGTACTTC
TRBV27	TRBJ1-6	.	.	CASSINSRVSDSPLHF	TGTGCCAGCAGTATCAACTCCAGGGTTTCGGATTCACCCCTCCACTTT
TRBV6-2/TRBV6-3	TRBJ2-6	TRBD2	.	CASSYSGVRAGANVLTF	TGTGCCAGCAGTTACAGCGGGGTGAGGGCTGGGGCCAACGTCCTGACTTTC
TRBV15	TRBJ1-3	.	.	CATSRLSGTASSGNTIYF	TGTGCCACCAGCAGACTCTCCGGGACTGCCAGCTCTGGAAACACCATATATTTT